A single sample gave rise to the 27 T cell receptor beta chains below, sequenced in a study of blood T cell repertoires in COVID-19. Assay used: immunoSEQ multiplex PCR; TCRdb lists only in-frame clones, some missing. The sample consists of 130,000 to 150,000 clones, 60% to 85% of them appearing once. Sequencing was carried out using peripheral blood. These receptors all stem from a woman in her sixties with acute or convalescent COVID-19.

The chain has TRBV21-1 and TRBJ2-7; the table's D call, TRBD1, was not checked against the DNA. TRBV21-1 is deemed a pseudogene. This CDR3 is 15 amino acids long. CDR3 sequence: CASSDARDRAYEQYF. The CDR3 DNA is TGTGCCAGCAGCGATGCCCGGGACAGAGCCTACGAGCAGTACTTC.

This clone was seen more than once but under ten times. The chain carries TRBV10-2 and TRBJ1-4; D is unresolved. Trimming removed 8 bases from V and 4 bases from J, with 14 bases in between. The CDR3 totals 14 residues. CDR1 and CDR2 (germline): WSHSY, SAAADI. The DNA of the CDR3 is TGCGCCAGCGCTCGAGGGTCTATTAATGAAAAACTGTTTTTT. Its translation is CASARGSINEKLFF.

This sequence joins TRBV27 and TRBJ2-7; 10 bases align to TRBD2. Germline V gives CDR1 MNHEY, CDR2 SMNVEV (reference sequence). This CDR3 is 14 amino acids long. The V gene end was trimmed by 6 bases and the J gene end by 9 bases; junction bases not matched to a gene: 11. The CDR3 DNA reads as TGTGCCAGCAGGCCCGGGACTAGCGTAACAGTGCAGTACTTC. Protein: CASRPGTSVTVQYF.

V gene TRBV6-1 combines with J gene TRBJ1-5; TRBD1 might be the D (6 bases). The germline V gene encodes CDR1 MNHNS and CDR2 SASEGT. This CDR3 region has 15 residues. Deletions cut 2 bases from V and 3 bases from J, with 11 bases between. This chain's CDR3 is CASSERGAVNQPQHF. The CDR3 DNA is TGTGCCAGCAGTGAACGGGGGGCAGTCAATCAGCCCCAGCATTTT.

CDR3 amino acids: CAWSRQGNEQYF. The CDR3 coding sequence is TGTGCCTGGAGTCGGCAGGGTAACGAGCAGTACTTC. The chain recombines TRBV30 with TRBJ2-7; tentative D call: TRBD1 (5 bases). Trimming removed 2 bases at V and 5 bases at J, with 10 bases between. This CDR3 region has 12 residues. The germline CDR1 and CDR2 sequences are GTSNPN and SVGIG (reference sequence).

This clone was seen a single time. The V call is TRBV9, the J call TRBJ1-2; D is unclear. Germline V gene sequence: CDR1 SGDLS, CDR2 YYNGEE. The ends were cut back, 4 bases at V and 2 bases at J, with 9 bases in the middle. This CDR3 has 13 amino acids. CDR3 region: CASSPLQNYGYTF. The CDR3 DNA follows: TGTGCCAGCAGCCCTCTGCAGAACTATGGCTACACCTTC.

This clone was detected only a few times. In nucleotides, the CDR3 is TGTGCCAGCACCTCTTCGCGGGGCAACTATGGCTACACCTTC. Translated, it gives CASTSSRGNYGYTF. The gene calls are TRBV7-9 and TRBJ1-2, with D possibly matching TRBD1 (5 bases). The length of the CDR3 is 14 residues. Germline CDR1 reads SEHNR; CDR2 reads FQNEAQ (reference sequence). V gave up 7 bases and J gave up 2 bases, with 14 bases separating them.

This clone has more than one count but fewer than ten. The chain is built from TRBV6-5 and TRBJ2-2; D ambiguous. Trimming took off 1 base at V and 6 bases at J, with 12 bases between the two ends. The CDR3 spans 15 residues. Germline CDR1 is MNHEY and CDR2 is SVGAGI. This CDR3 is CASSYLAVWPGELFF. The CDR3 DNA reads TGTGCCAGCAGTTACTTGGCGGTCTGGCCCGGGGAGCTGTTTTTT.

This chain joins TRBV5-1 and TRBJ1-5, with D hard to call. The CDR3 length is 13 residues. With 0 bases removed from V and 3 bases from J, the gap between germline ends came to 4 bases. Germline loops: CDR1 SGHRS, CDR2 YFSETQ. The DNA for the CDR3 is TGCGCCAGCAGCTTGGGTCTCAATCAGCCCCAGCATTTT. This encodes CASSLGLNQPQHF.

The chain couples TRBV28 to TRBJ2-7; 8 bases fit TRBD1. V shed 8 bases, J shed 2 bases, and the junction held 8 bases outside the gene matches. The CDR3 sequence is 14 residues long. CDR1 is MDHEN, CDR2 SYDVKM, per germline. CDR3 sequence reads: CASLARTGPYEQYF. CDR3 sequence (DNA): TGTGCCAGCCTCGCTAGGACAGGGCCCTACGAGCAGTACTTC.

The chain combines TRBV2 with TRBJ2-1, with 7 nucleotides matching TRBD2. This CDR3 has 15 residues. The germline V gene encodes CDR1 SNHLY and CDR2 FYNNEI. V lost 6 bases, J lost 4 bases, and 9 bases stayed unmatched. CDR3 bases: TGTGCCAGCAGGGCGAGGGCGGGAGAGTACAATGAGCAGTTCTTC. Its translation is CASRARAGEYNEQFF. Looking up the rest from reference TRBV2 and TRBJ2-1 gives the full variable domain: EPEVTQTPSHQVTQMGQEVILRCVPISNHLYFYWYRQILGQKVEFLVSFYNNEISEKSEIFDDQFSVERPDGSNFTLKIRSTKLEDSAMYFCASRARAGEYNEQFFGPGTRLTVL.

J is TRBJ1-1 and V is TRBV7-9; no clear D. V dropped 4 bases and J dropped 0 bases, with 18 bases sitting between them. CDR3 length: 17 amino acids. The germline CDR1 and CDR2 sequences are SEHNR and FQNEAQ (reference sequence). The CDR3 sequence is CASSSPSRTLMNTEAFF. The CDR3 DNA reads as TGTGCCAGCAGCTCACCCTCAAGGACTTTGATGAACACTGAAGCTTTCTTT.

This clone was seen a handful of times. The J gene is TRBJ1-2, the V gene TRBV27; D remains ambiguous. This CDR3 region has 13 residues. V was trimmed by 6 bases and J by 6 bases, leaving 14 bases between them. Germline CDR1 is MNHEY and CDR2 is SMNVEV (reference sequence). CDR3 bases: TGTGCCAGCAGCACTATCGGAGGAAATGGCTACACCTTC. Amino acid sequence: CASSTIGGNGYTF.

In nucleotides, the CDR3 is TGTGCCAGCAGCCTCGGACTAGCGGGAGCCTCACTCAGCTCCTACGAGCAGTACTTC. Translation: CASSLGLAGASLSSYEQYF. This sequence joins TRBV9 and TRBJ2-7; 13 bases are shared with TRBD2. Looked up from germline, CDR1 is SGDLS and CDR2 is YYNGEE. The CDR3 length is 19 residues. V lost 4 bases, J lost 0 bases, and 13 bases stayed unmatched. The full variable domain, completed using reference TRBV9 and TRBJ2-7, is DSGVTQTPKHLITATGQRVTLRCSPRSGDLSVYWYQQSLDQGLQFLIQYYNGEERAKGNILERFSAQQFPDLHSELNLSSLELGDSALYFCASSLGLAGASLSSYEQYFGPGTRLTVT.

With respect to this clone: This CDR3 is also generated by other DNA sequences in the sample. This chain joins TRBV5-1 and TRBJ1-5, with D perhaps matching TRBD1 (6 bases). Trimming pared 1 base from V and 5 bases from J, leaving 10 bases between. The germline gives CDR1 SGHRS, CDR2 YFSETQ. The CDR3 consists of 14 residues. In DNA form, the CDR3 reads TGCGCCAGCAGCTTGAGGGGGGGCGATCAGCCCCAGCATTTT. Translating gives CASSLRGGDQPQHF.

This chain uses TRBV30 with TRBJ1-5; D may be TRBD1 (5 bases). The V end lost 0 bases, the J end lost 5 bases, and 11 bases lay between the germline ends. In germline, CDR1 is GTSNPN, CDR2 SVGIG (reference sequence). This CDR3 is 14 amino acids long. In DNA, the CDR3 is TGTGCCTGGAGTGTACCAGGGCCCCATCAGCCCCAGCATTTT. The encoded protein is CAWSVPGPHQPQHF. The full variable domain, with the rest looked up from reference TRBV30 and TRBJ1-5, is SQTIHQWPATLVQPVGSPLSLECTVEGTSNPNLYWYRQAAGRGLQLLFYSVGIGQISSEVPQNLSASRPQDRQFILSSKKLLLSDSGFYLCAWSVPGPHQPQHFGDGTRLSIL.

The chain uses TRBV7-8 and TRBJ2-7; 7 bases match TRBD2. The CDR3 loop spans 14 amino acids. V shed 3 bases, J shed 3 bases, and the junction held 5 bases outside the gene matches. Looked up from germline, CDR1 is SGHVS and CDR2 is FQNEAQ. The CDR3 DNA follows: TGTGCCAGCAGCTTGAGGCTAGCGGTCTACGAGCAGTACTTC. Translated: CASSLRLAVYEQYF.

The chain is built from TRBV29-1 and TRBJ2-1; possible D gene TRBD2, 6 bases. Germline assignment: CDR1 SQVTM and CDR2 ANQGSEA. This CDR3 has 16 amino acids. Trimming left V 6 bases short and J 7 bases short, with 25 bases between. CDR3 sequence reads: CSVGKSGLGGANEQFF. DNA for the CDR3: TGCAGCGTGGGAAAAAGCGGGCTCGGGGGAGCTAATGAGCAGTTCTTC.

V and J are TRBV2 and TRBJ2-1; 8 nucleotides match TRBD2. CDR3 length: 15 residues. J gave up 4 bases and V 2 bases, and 4 bases lay outside the gene matches. The V gene's germline CDR1 is SNHLY and CDR2 FYNNEI. The CDR3 nucleotides read TGTGCCAGCAGTGAATTGGCGGGAGGATACAATGAGCAGTTCTTC. Amino acids: CASSELAGGYNEQFF.

This clone turned up a few times. This rearrangement joins TRBV27 to TRBJ2-7; 10 nucleotides align to TRBD2. Germline V gene data show CDR1 as MNHEY and CDR2 as SMNVEV (reference sequence). CDR3 length equals 16 residues. V trimming: 0 bases; J trimming: 0 bases; junction bases outside the gene matches: 2. The CDR3 DNA follows: TGTGCCAGCAGTTTATCAAGCGGGAGGGGCTCCTACGAGCAGTACTTC. Amino acid sequence: CASSLSSGRGSYEQYF.

This chain connects TRBV12-3 or TRBV12-4 to TRBJ1-1; TRBD1 is a possible D gene (6 bases). CDR3 length: 13 residues. V was cut by 1 base and J by 5 bases, with 8 bases left in between. Written as DNA, the CDR3 is TGTGCCAGCAGTTTAGACCAGGGGACTGAAGCTTTCTTT. Translation: CASSLDQGTEAFF.

This chain joins TRBV10-2 and TRBJ2-1, with TRBD2 matching over 10 bases. The CDR3 spans 15 residues. Germline V gene sequence: CDR1 WSHSY, CDR2 SAAADI. The V gene end was trimmed by 4 bases and the J gene end by 4 bases; junction bases not matched to a gene: 4. The CDR3 DNA follows: TGCGCCAGCAGTGCATTAGCGGGGGGATACAATGAGCAGTTCTTC. Protein sequence: CASSALAGGYNEQFF.

This clone was seen a single time. The chain uses TRBV30 and TRBJ1-4, with 7 bases fitting TRBD1. The V and J ends lost 3 bases and 4 bases, in that order; junction bases with no gene match: 5. The germline CDR1 and CDR2 sequences are GTSNPN and SVGIG (reference sequence). CDR3 length: 14 amino acids. The CDR3 here is CAWRRGQYNEKLFF. For the CDR3, the DNA is TGTGCCTGGAGGAGGGGACAGTATAATGAAAAACTGTTTTTT.

The chain uses TRBV2 and TRBJ1-2; D unresolved. Trimming removed 5 bases at V and 1 base at J, with 11 bases between. Germline CDR1 SNHLY, CDR2 FYNNEI. The length of the CDR3 is 14 residues. CDR3 residues: CASSFLTDNYGYTF. The CDR3 DNA is TGTGCCAGCAGTTTTCTCACTGATAACTATGGCTACACCTTC.

This clone was recorded once. This chain connects TRBV27 to TRBJ1-4; the D gene is possibly TRBD1 (6 bases). Trimming shortened V by 5 bases and J by 4 bases, and 20 bases separated the two germline ends. The length of the CDR3 is 17 residues. From germline, CDR1 is MNHEY and CDR2 SMNVEV (reference sequence). The CDR3 region is CASSPHLPGVSNEKLFF. CDR3 nucleotides: TGTGCCAGCAGTCCCCACCTCCCAGGGGTCAGTAATGAAAAACTGTTTTTT.

The V call is TRBV6-1, the J call TRBJ2-6; D is uncertain. V was cut by 2 bases and J by 0 bases, with 11 bases left in between. The CDR3 is 17 amino acids. Germline V lookup: CDR1 MNHNS, CDR2 SASEGT. Here the CDR3 DNA reads TGTGCCAGCAGTGAAAGACTTTCCAGCTCTGGGGCCAACGTCCTGACTTTC. Translation: CASSERLSSSGANVLTF.

The genes are TRBV6-5 and TRBJ2-7, with 7 bases matching TRBD1. The CDR3 length is 14 residues. Losses at the gene ends were 7 bases for V and 2 bases for J; bases not matched to a gene: 8. The germline V gene has CDR1 MNHEY and CDR2 SVGAGI. The CDR3 protein is CASIRTGTAYEQYF. CDR3 nucleotides: TGTGCCAGCATCAGAACCGGGACAGCCTACGAGCAGTACTTC.